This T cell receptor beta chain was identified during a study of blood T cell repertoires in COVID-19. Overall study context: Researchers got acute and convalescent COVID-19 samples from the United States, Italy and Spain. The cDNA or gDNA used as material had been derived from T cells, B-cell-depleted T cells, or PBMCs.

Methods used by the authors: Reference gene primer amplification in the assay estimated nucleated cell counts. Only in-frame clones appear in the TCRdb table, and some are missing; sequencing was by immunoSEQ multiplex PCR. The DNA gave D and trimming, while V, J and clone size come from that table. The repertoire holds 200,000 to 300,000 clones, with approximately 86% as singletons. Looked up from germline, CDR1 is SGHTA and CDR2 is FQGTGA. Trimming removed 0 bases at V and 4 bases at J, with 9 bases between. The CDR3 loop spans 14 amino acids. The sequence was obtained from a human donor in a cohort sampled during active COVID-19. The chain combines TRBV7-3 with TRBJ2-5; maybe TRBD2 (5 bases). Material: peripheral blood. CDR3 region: CASSLTGRGETQYF. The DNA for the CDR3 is TGTGCCAGCAGCTTAACGGGGAGAGGAGAGACCCAGTACTTC.